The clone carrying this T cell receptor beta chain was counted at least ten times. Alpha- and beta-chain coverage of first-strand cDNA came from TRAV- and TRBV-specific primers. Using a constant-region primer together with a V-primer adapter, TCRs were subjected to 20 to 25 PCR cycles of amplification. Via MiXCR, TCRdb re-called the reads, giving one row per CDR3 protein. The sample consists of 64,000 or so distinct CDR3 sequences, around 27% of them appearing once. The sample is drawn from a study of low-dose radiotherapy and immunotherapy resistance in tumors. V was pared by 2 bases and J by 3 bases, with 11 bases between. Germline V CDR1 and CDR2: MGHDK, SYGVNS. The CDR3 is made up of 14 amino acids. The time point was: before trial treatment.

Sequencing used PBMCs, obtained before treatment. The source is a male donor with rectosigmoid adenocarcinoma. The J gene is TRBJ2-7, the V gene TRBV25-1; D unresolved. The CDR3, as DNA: TGTGCCAGCAGTGAACTGGGCTCCGACTACGAGCAGTACTTC. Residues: CASSELGSDYEQYF.